One and the same sample provided the 9 T cell receptor beta chains below, sequenced in a study of blood T cell repertoires in COVID-19. TCRdb's copy holds only in-frame clones and misses some; the assay was immunoSEQ multiplex PCR. The table lists approximately 47,000 clones, 85% of them singletons, with 5.9% in the top ten. Specimen: peripheral blood. The receptors come from a woman aged 60-75 years with acute or convalescent COVID-19.

In its sample, this clone was seen once. The chain employs TRBV4-2 and TRBJ2-7, with D perhaps matching TRBD1 (5 bases). The CDR3 consists of 14 residues. The V gene's germline CDR1 is LGHNA and CDR2 YNFKEQ. V lost 0 bases and J lost 3, with 9 bases in between. CDR3 protein: CASSQEGRVYEQYF. CDR3 sequence (DNA): TGTGCCAGCAGCCAAGAAGGCAGGGTCTACGAGCAGTACTTC.

V gene TRBV3-1 (or the pseudogene TRBV3-2) combines with J gene TRBJ2-7, with a possible D match to TRBD1 (5 bases). In germline, CDR1 is LGHDT, CDR2 YNNKEL (reference sequence). Trimming stripped 3 bases from V and 1 base from J, with 7 bases between. The CDR3 covers 13 residues. CDR3 sequence: CASSHRQSYEQYF. The CDR3 DNA sequence: TGTGCCAGCAGCCATCGACAGTCCTACGAGCAGTACTTC.

The J gene is TRBJ2-1, the V gene TRBV4-2, with 12 bases aligning to TRBD2. The CDR3 totals 15 residues. The V segment lost 4 bases and the J segment 5 bases; nucleotides outside the gene matches: 3. CDR1 and CDR2 from the germline V gene are LGHNA and YNFKEQ. CDR3 nucleotide sequence: TGTGCCAGCAGCCTCCGACTAGCGGGAGACAATGAGCAGTTCTTC. Its translation: CASSLRLAGDNEQFF.

This sequence joins TRBV4-1 and TRBJ1-1; TRBD1 matches 12 bases. V gave up 1 base and J gave up 4 bases; unmatched junction bases: 4. There are 16 residues in the CDR3. Germline V gene lookup returns CDR1 MGHRA and CDR2 YSYEKL. The CDR3 reads CASSQGDRGHLTEAFF. The CDR3 DNA reads as TGCGCCAGCAGCCAAGGGGACAGGGGGCATCTCACTGAAGCTTTCTTT.

The chain carries TRBV5-8 and TRBJ1-3; maybe TRBD1 (5 bases). V was trimmed by 4 bases and J by 0 bases, leaving 14 bases between them. The germline V gene has CDR1 SGHTS and CDR2 YDEGEE. The CDR3 totals 16 residues. CDR3 protein: CASSGGGLSSGNTIYF. In nucleotides, the CDR3 is TGTGCCAGCAGCGGGGGGGGACTGAGCTCTGGAAACACCATATATTTT.

In its sample, this clone was seen once. V and J are TRBV5-4 and TRBJ2-1, with D tentatively TRBD1 (6 bases). V was cut by 4 bases and J by 8 bases, with 10 bases left in between. CDR1 is SGHNT, CDR2 YYREEE, per germline (reference sequence). The CDR3 is made up of 12 amino acids. CDR3 in DNA: TGTGCCAGCAGCAGGGGGAGCGATGAGCAGTTCTTC. Translation gives CASSRGSDEQFF.

J is TRBJ2-2 and V is TRBV4-1; 11 bases fit TRBD2. The germline CDR1 and CDR2 sequences are MGHRA and YSYEKL. The CDR3 sequence is 16 residues long. J was trimmed by 6 bases and V by 1 base; bases with no gene match: 4. The CDR3 spells CASSQAVAGGPGELFF. CDR3 nucleotide sequence: TGCGCCAGCAGCCAAGCCGTAGCGGGGGGGCCCGGGGAGCTGTTTTTT.

The chain joins TRBV5-1 to TRBJ1-1, with D possibly being TRBD1 (6 bases). Per germline, CDR1 SGHRS and CDR2 YFSETQ. V dropped 1 base and J dropped 4 bases, with 8 bases sitting between them. CDR3 length: 13 amino acids. CDR3 protein: CASSLTGLTEAFF. The CDR3 DNA sequence: TGCGCCAGCAGCTTGACAGGGCTCACTGAAGCTTTCTTT.

The genes are TRBV6-5 and TRBJ1-2; 9 bases fit TRBD1. CDR3 length: 14 amino acids. Germline V gene lookup returns CDR1 MNHEY and CDR2 SVGAGI. Losses at the gene ends were 5 bases for V and 8 bases for J; bases not matched to a gene: 9. This CDR3 reads CASSISQGAKGYTF. In DNA form, the CDR3 reads TGTGCCAGCAGTATATCACAGGGGGCCAAAGGCTACACCTTC.